Presented here are 24 T cell receptor beta chains from one specimen sequenced in a study of CD8+CD57+ T cells in acquired aplastic anemia. The authors sequenced patients whose flow cytometry had shown CD8+CD57+ cell expansion. TCR beta VDJ and CDR3 were profiled, and genomic DNA was the template. One entry per CDR3 protein, called by TCRdb with MiXCR from the reads. The data hold 200,000 to 250,000 distinct CDR3 sequences, with roughly 60% observed a single time. Sequencing was performed on sorted CD4+, CD8+, or CD8+CD57+ T cells (not recorded which) from PBMCs. These receptors were obtained from a human donor with aplastic anemia.

The gene calls are TRBV12-3 or TRBV12-4 and TRBJ2-2, with D tentatively TRBD1 (6 bases). Deletions cut 5 bases from V and 3 bases from J, with 16 bases between. The CDR3 has 16 residues. CDR3 coding DNA: TGTGCCAGCAGTCCCCATGACAGGATATACACCGGGGAGCTGTTTTTT. This codes for CASSPHDRIYTGELFF.

The table lists this clonotype with a count of one. The chain combines TRBV6-6 with TRBJ1-1; possible D gene TRBD1, 6 bases. V was pared by 5 bases and J by 0 bases, with 19 bases between. The CDR3 is 17 residues long. CDR1 and CDR2 from the germline V gene are MNHNY and SVGAGI (reference sequence). CDR3 nucleotides: TGTGCCAGCAGTCCCCAAGCCAACAGGGAGTTGAACACTGAAGCTTTCTTT. It specifies CASSPQANRELNTEAFF.

This sequence joins TRBV5-1 and TRBJ2-7; 12 nucleotides match TRBD2. Germline CDR1 is SGHRS and CDR2 is YFSETQ. V gave up 0 bases and J gave up 6 bases; unmatched junction bases: 10. CDR3 length: 17 amino acids. The DNA of the CDR3 is TGCGCCAGCAGCTTGGCTAGCGGGGGGGCTTTCGCTCGCGAGCAGTACTTC. The encoded protein is CASSLASGGAFAREQYF.

The chain carries TRBV7-9 and TRBJ2-3, with D hard to call. The germline gives CDR1 SEHNR, CDR2 FQNEAQ (reference sequence). This CDR3 region has 16 residues. V lost 6 bases and J lost 2, with 18 bases in between. CDR3 sequence: CASRPWTETSTDTQYF. The CDR3 region has the DNA TGTGCCAGCAGACCGTGGACGGAAACCTCCACAGATACGCAGTATTTT. Combining the CDR3 with reference TRBV7-9 and TRBJ2-3 gives the whole variable domain DTGVSQNPRHKITKRGQNVTFRCDPISEHNRLYWYRQTLGQGPEFLTYFQNEAQLEKSRLLSDRFSAERPKGSFSTLEIQRTEQGDSAMYLCASRPWTETSTDTQYFGPGTRLTVL.

Only a few counts were recorded for this clonotype. This chain links TRBV24-1 with TRBJ2-3, with a weak D call TRBD2 (6 bases). The CDR3 sequence is 13 residues long. Per germline, CDR1 KGHDR and CDR2 SFDVKD. V was clipped by 10 bases and J by 4 bases, with 14 bases between them. The CDR3 protein is CATNGGRSDTQYF. The CDR3 DNA sequence: TGTGCCACGAACGGGGGACGGTCAGATACGCAGTATTTT.

The J gene is TRBJ2-3, the V gene TRBV24-1, with D tentatively TRBD1 (6 bases). Trimming shortened V by 11 bases and J by 5 bases, and 16 bases separated the two germline ends. The germline gives CDR1 KGHDR, CDR2 SFDVKD. This CDR3 has 13 residues. CDR3 nucleotides: TGTGCCATCCGTTCAGGGGCGGGAGATACGCAGTATTTT. Amino acids: CAIRSGAGDTQYF.

This clonotype was counted ten times or more. The rearrangement uses TRBV12-3 or TRBV12-4 and TRBJ1-1; D remains unclear. V shed 3 bases and J shed 0 bases, with 8 bases lying between them. The CDR3 has 14 amino acids. The CDR3 sequence is CASSFTAVNTEAFF. CDR3 coding DNA: TGTGCCAGCAGTTTTACCGCAGTGAACACTGAAGCTTTCTTT.

The CDR3 nucleotides are TGTGCCAGCAGCTTAGGGGGACAGGTAGACTATGGCTACACCTTC. Its protein product is CASSLGGQVDYGYTF. The chain employs TRBV7-9 and TRBJ1-2; 8 bases line up with TRBD1. Germline CDR1 SEHNR, CDR2 FQNEAQ (reference sequence). The junction had 4 bases not matched to a gene; V was cut back by 1 base and J by 3 bases. The length of the CDR3 is 15 residues.

This chain's CDR3 is CASSSQGNSPLHF. The CDR3 nucleotides are TGTGCCAGCAGTTCCCAGGGTAATTCACCCCTCCACTTT. The chain employs TRBV6-1 and TRBJ1-6; D perhaps matches TRBD1 (5 bases). The CDR3 covers 13 residues. Trimming cost V 5 bases and J 6 bases, with 8 bases left between them. Germline CDR1 is MNHNS and CDR2 is SASEGT.

This rearrangement joins TRBV24-1 to TRBJ2-5, with D perhaps assigned TRBD1 or TRBD2 (5 bases each). There are 15 residues in the CDR3. Trimming shortened V by 2 bases and J by 4 bases, and 13 bases separated the two germline ends. The V gene's germline CDR1 is KGHDR and CDR2 SFDVKD. The CDR3 DNA is TGTGCCACCAGTGATTCGAGGGGATTGGTAGAGACCCAGTACTTC. Its translation is CATSDSRGLVETQYF.

The V and J genes are TRBV4-1 and TRBJ1-2; a possible D gene is TRBD1 (6 bases). The CDR3 consists of 16 residues. The germline CDR1 and CDR2 sequences are MGHRA and YSYEKL. V was shortened by 0 bases and J by 5 bases, with 16 bases between the two germline ends. The CDR3 region has the DNA TGCGCCAGCAGCCAAGATTCTGGGGGCGGGGGTTATGGCTACACCTTC. It translates to CASSQDSGGGGYGYTF.

This chain links TRBV19 with TRBJ1-2, with TRBD1 as a possible D gene (6 bases). The germline V gene encodes CDR1 LNHDA and CDR2 SQIVND (reference sequence). V gave up 6 bases and J gave up 4 bases, with 12 bases separating them. This CDR3 is 13 amino acids long. The CDR3 region has the DNA TGTGCCAGTAGCCCTGGACAGAGCTATGGCTACACCTTC. Residues: CASSPGQSYGYTF.

The rearrangement joins TRBV7-9 to TRBJ2-4; D perhaps matches TRBD1 (5 bases). The V end lost 4 bases, the J end lost 3 bases, and 7 bases lay between the germline ends. The CDR3 loop spans 13 amino acids. CDR1 and CDR2 from the germline V gene are SEHNR and FQNEAQ (reference sequence). CDR3 DNA: TGTGCCAGCAGCTCAGGGTACAAAAACATTCAGTACTTC. This sequence encodes CASSSGYKNIQYF.

This chain links TRBV29-1 with TRBJ1-2; D gene uncertain. The germline CDR1 and CDR2 sequences are SQVTM and ANQGSEA. V lost 6 bases and J 3 bases, leaving 5 bases between the germline ends. This CDR3 has 10 amino acids. CDR3 sequence (DNA): TGCAGCGTCTTAGACTATGGCTACACCTTC. Translating it yields CSVLDYGYTF. Using reference TRBV29-1 and TRBJ1-2 for the parts outside the CDR3, the full variable domain is SAVISQKPSRDICQRGTSLTIQCQVDSQVTMMFWYRQQPGQSLTLIATANQGSEATYESGFVIDKFPISRPNLTFSTLTVSNMSPEDSSIYLCSVLDYGYTFGSGTRLTVV.

The chain links TRBV20-1 to TRBJ2-7; 7 positions agree with TRBD1. J gave up 1 base and V 0 bases, and 12 bases lay outside the gene matches. This CDR3 region has 17 residues. CDR1 is DFQATT and CDR2 is SNEGSKA in the germline V gene (reference sequence). The CDR3 reads CSARDSGRGTASYEQYF. CDR3 DNA: TGCAGTGCTAGAGATTCAGGCAGGGGGACAGCTTCCTACGAGCAGTACTTC.

In this sample, this clonotype turned up many times. This chain links TRBV7-8 with TRBJ2-7; 8 bases are shared with TRBD1. Germline V gene data show CDR1 as SGHVS and CDR2 as FQNEAQ. The CDR3 loop spans 16 amino acids. V trimming: 1 base; J trimming: 3 bases; junction bases outside the gene matches: 8. For the CDR3, the DNA is TGTGCCAGCAGCTTAGTAATCCGACAGGGGAACTACGAGCAGTACTTC. This translates into CASSLVIRQGNYEQYF.

The rearrangement uses TRBV2 and TRBJ2-1, with TRBD1 matching over 8 bases. The CDR3 totals 14 residues. V lost 6 bases and J lost 8; bases outside the gene matches: 9. Per germline, CDR1 SNHLY and CDR2 FYNNEI. The CDR3 DNA is TGTGCCAGCAGGATGAAACAGGGGGTGGATGAGCAGTTCTTC. Its protein product is CASRMKQGVDEQFF.

In DNA, the CDR3 is TGCGCCAGCAGTGAGGACAGGGAAGATCAGCCCCAGCATTTT. This codes for CASSEDREDQPQHF. V is TRBV10-1 and J is TRBJ1-5; 7 bases line up with TRBD1. The CDR3 is 14 amino acids. Trimming at V came to 2 bases and at J to 5 bases, leaving 3 bases not matched to a gene. Germline V gives CDR1 WNHNN, CDR2 SYGVQD (reference sequence).

The rearrangement uses TRBV20-1 and TRBJ2-3; TRBD2 aligns across 8 bases. Germline V gene sequence: CDR1 DFQATT, CDR2 SNEGSKA (reference sequence). After removal of 6 bases from V and 0 bases from J, the junction contained 2 bases not matched to a gene. The CDR3 runs 13 residues. The CDR3 loop is CSAPSGSTDTQYF. The DNA for the CDR3 is TGCAGTGCGCCTAGCGGGAGCACAGATACGCAGTATTTT.

The chain is built from TRBV2 and TRBJ2-5; the D is unclear. The CDR3 is 13 amino acids. Trimming cost V 5 bases and J 5 bases, with 12 bases left between them. Germline V gives CDR1 SNHLY, CDR2 FYNNEI. The CDR3 spells CASSRAPKETQYF. Here the CDR3 DNA reads TGTGCCAGCAGTCGGGCCCCAAAGGAGACCCAGTACTTC.

This clonotype was detected a few times. A much larger clone differs by one base, so this may be a read error. This chain links TRBV5-1 with TRBJ2-1; 9 bases are shared with TRBD2. Germline values: CDR1 SGHRS, CDR2 YFSETQ. The CDR3 spans 17 residues. The V gene end was trimmed by 0 bases and the J gene end by 5 bases; junction bases not matched to a gene: 9. The CDR3 DNA reads as TGCGCCAGCAGCTTGGTTCCCGGGGCTAGCGGGGACAATGAGCAGTTCTTC. Translating it yields CASSLVPGASGDNEQFF.

The chain is built from TRBV20-1 and TRBJ1-6; weak D call: TRBD1 (6 bases). The CDR3 sequence is 14 residues long. The V gene lost 3 bases and the J gene lost 10 bases, with 16 bases spanning the gap. Germline CDR1 DFQATT, CDR2 SNEGSKA (reference sequence). In DNA form, the CDR3 reads TGCAGTGCTAGTGGGGGGGCGTCGGGGTCACCCCTCCACTTT. It codes for CSASGGASGSPLHF.

The chain has TRBV7-2 and TRBJ2-1, with 10 bases fitting TRBD1. Looked up from germline, CDR1 is SGHTA and CDR2 is FQGNSA. Trimming took 9 bases from V and 8 from J; bases not matched to a gene: 7. The CDR3 is 13 residues long. CDR3: CARSSTGGDEQFF. For the CDR3, the DNA is TGTGCCAGGTCCTCGACAGGGGGCGATGAGCAGTTCTTC.

This sequence joins TRBV7-2 and TRBJ2-3; D call uncertain. V was cut by 0 bases and J by 2 bases, with 9 bases left in between. The CDR3 has 15 residues. CDR1 is SGHTA and CDR2 is FQGNSA in the germline V gene. The CDR3 coding sequence is TGTGCCAGCAGCTTAGCGGTTTTGAACACAGATACGCAGTATTTT. This gives the protein CASSLAVLNTDTQYF.